Following are 14 T cell receptor beta chains from one sample sequenced in a study of glioma-infiltrating T cells. The iRepertoire nested amplicon-rescue multiplex PCR amplified TCR alpha and beta CDR3s from RNA. MiXCR was run by TCRdb on the multiplex PCR reads, yielding one entry per CDR3 protein. Counted here are about 200,000 distinct CDR3 sequences, 30% to 40% occurring once; the ten biggest clones make up over 20%. The sample consisted of glioma tissue, nonneoplastic brain tissue, or PBMCs (not recorded which). These receptors all come from a human donor with low-grade glioma or glioblastoma, undergoing nonglioma brain surgery, or in good health (not recorded which).

With respect to this clonotype: This may be a read error: a much more frequent sequence differs by one nucleotide. The rearrangement joins TRBV7-2 to TRBJ2-3; D is uncertain. CDR1 and CDR2 (germline): SGHTA, FQGNSA. V lost 1 base, J lost 0 bases, and 8 bases lay in between. The CDR3 loop spans 15 amino acids. The CDR3 reads CASSLVWPSTDTQYF. The CDR3 DNA is TGTGCCAGCAGCTTAGTTTGGCCAAGCACAGATACGCAGTATTTT.

As to this clonotype: A clone one base away is much larger, so this may be a read error. The chain employs TRBV7-2 and TRBJ2-1; tentatively, D is TRBD1 (6 bases). Looked up from germline, CDR1 is SGHTA and CDR2 is FQGNSA. CDR3 length equals 15 residues. Deletions cut 2 bases from V and 4 bases from J, with 12 bases between. For the CDR3, the DNA is TGTGCCAGCAGCTTAAGGGCAGGGGCTTACAATGAGCAGTTCTTC. Translated: CASSLRAGAYNEQFF.

About this clonotype itself: This clone may be a read error of a much larger clone one base away. The chain employs TRBV6-5 and TRBJ1-1; perhaps TRBD1 as D (5 bases). CDR1 and CDR2 from the germline V gene are MNHEY and SVGAGI. V lost 9 bases, J lost 0 bases, and 17 bases lay in between. The CDR3 consists of 15 residues. DNA of the CDR3: TGTGCCAGTAGGAGAACAAGGGGCGTGAACACTGAAGCTTTCTTT. Translated: CASRRTRGVNTEAFF.

This clonotype was detected only once. The chain employs TRBV6-1 and TRBJ2-7; TRBD2 aligns across 9 bases. CDR1 MNHNS and CDR2 SASEGT come from the germline V gene. Trimming at V came to 0 bases and at J to 3 bases, leaving 9 bases not matched to a gene. The CDR3 is 17 amino acids. In DNA, the CDR3 is TGTGCCAGCAGTGAAGCGGAGTCGGCGGGAGGGCACTACGAGCAGTACTTC. It encodes CASSEAESAGGHYEQYF.

This clonotype appeared many times. This chain connects TRBV28 to TRBJ2-1, with D perhaps TRBD1 or TRBD2 (6 bases each). The CDR3 contains 16 residues. CDR1 is MDHEN and CDR2 is SYDVKM in the germline V gene. Trimming shortened V by 3 bases and J by 4 bases, and 16 bases separated the two germline ends. Here the CDR3 DNA reads TGTGCCAGCAGTTTTGGAGGGGACAATGGGTACAATGAGCAGTTCTTC. Encoded protein: CASSFGGDNGYNEQFF.

A remark on this clonotype: A read error may explain this, as a much larger clone is one base away. The gene calls are TRBV3-1 and TRBJ1-6; the D is unclear. Looked up from germline, CDR1 is LGHDT and CDR2 is YNNKEL (reference sequence). V was clipped by 1 base and J by 0 bases, with 13 bases between them. This CDR3 is built from 18 residues. The chain's CDR3 is CASSQVEALSSYNSPLHF. The CDR3 DNA follows: TGTGCCAGCAGCCAAGTGGAAGCTCTGAGCTCCTATAATTCACCCCTCCACTTT.

This clonotype came up a few times. The rearrangement links TRBV5-4 to TRBJ2-5; D remains unclear. With 5 bases removed from V and 3 bases from J, the gap between germline ends came to 11 bases. This CDR3 has 13 amino acids. The germline V gene encodes CDR1 SGHNT and CDR2 YYREEE (reference sequence). CDR3 protein: CASSPSGKETQYF. DNA of the CDR3: TGTGCCAGCAGTCCCTCTGGAAAAGAGACCCAGTACTTC.

This clonotype was seen repeatedly, ten times or more. The chain employs TRBV5-4 and TRBJ1-6; D is unclear. V lost 4 bases, J lost 7 bases, and 12 bases lay in between. CDR3 size: 14 residues. Germline loops: CDR1 SGHNT, CDR2 YYREEE (reference sequence). In DNA form, the CDR3 reads TGTGCCAGCAGCCCCGGTGGCCCCAATTCACCCCTCCACTTT. Its translation is CASSPGGPNSPLHF.

This rearrangement joins TRBV4-2 to TRBJ2-7, with D perhaps being TRBD1 or TRBD2 (5 bases each). Germline V gene data show CDR1 as LGHNA and CDR2 as YNFKEQ. The CDR3 has 15 amino acids. Trimming took off 0 bases at V and 5 bases at J, with 14 bases between the two ends. The CDR3 nucleotides are TGTGCCAGCAGCCAAGATCGGGACCCCAGCAACGAGCAGTACTTC. Translation: CASSQDRDPSNEQYF.

The V gene is TRBV6-5, the J gene TRBJ2-3; 9 bases fit TRBD2. V shed 5 bases and J 4 bases; nucleotides not matched to a gene: 16. The CDR3 is 18 residues long. Looked up from germline, CDR1 is MNHEY and CDR2 is SVGAGI. The CDR3 protein is CASSAAPGLARGADTQYF. Written as DNA, the CDR3 is TGTGCCAGCAGTGCTGCCCCGGGACTAGCAAGAGGGGCAGATACGCAGTATTTT.

Remarks on this clonotype: The junction departs from germline at one end; a sequencing error may be responsible. The J gene is TRBJ1-1, the V gene TRBV3-1; 9 nucleotides match TRBD1. The CDR3 totals 16 residues. The germline V gene has CDR1 LGHDT and CDR2 YNNKEL (reference sequence). CDR3 sequence (DNA): TGTGCCAGCAGCCTGAGGACAGGGGTTTTGAACACTGAAGCTTCCTTT. Protein sequence: CASSLRTGVLNTEASF.

With respect to this clonotype: A much larger clone sits a single nucleotide away, making a read error possible. The CDR3 DNA sequence: TGTGTCAGCAGCCTGGGACAGGGAGAAGCTTTCTTT. Residues: CVSSLGQGEAFF. The chain carries TRBV7-3 and TRBJ1-1; 9 bases are shared with TRBD1. CDR1 and CDR2 (germline): SGHTA, FQGTGA. The length of the CDR3 is 12 residues.

This clonotype was counted a single time. V is TRBV7-2 and J is TRBJ1-5, with D possibly being TRBD1 (6 bases). The CDR3 totals 15 residues. The V and J ends lost 6 bases and 2 bases respectively, with 14 bases between them. Germline V gene lookup returns CDR1 SGHTA and CDR2 FQGNSA. The CDR3 protein is CASSWTVWGNQPQHF. The DNA of the CDR3 is TGTGCCAGCAGTTGGACAGTGTGGGGCAATCAGCCCCAGCATTTT. The full variable domain, its missing parts supplied by reference TRBV7-2 and TRBJ1-5, is GAGVSQSPSNKVTEKGKDVELRCDPISGHTALYWYRQSLGQGLEFLIYFQGNSAPDKSGLPSDRFSAERTGGSVSTLTIQRTQQEDSAVYLCASSWTVWGNQPQHFGDGTRLSIL.

In this sample, this clonotype turned up many times. The gene calls are TRBV20-1 and TRBJ1-5; no definite D call. The CDR3 consists of 11 residues. CDR1 is DFQATT and CDR2 is SNEGSKA in the germline V gene (reference sequence). V was cut by 3 bases and J by 6 bases, with 6 bases left in between. The DNA for the CDR3 is TGCAGTGCTAGCCCCTCTCAGCCCCAGCATTTT. It codes for CSASPSQPQHF.